This T cell receptor (beta chain) was found in a study of Ad26.COV2.S vaccination and SARS-CoV-2 variants. Study observations and caveats: Similar non-spike TCR breadth was observed in recipients of vaccine and of placebo. Assessments of TCR breadth and depth may have underestimated the total T cell responses. Those who received the vaccine showed greater spike-specific TCR breadth than those given placebo. Substantial post-vaccination breadth of spike-specific CD8+ and CD4+ T cell responses was reported.

Remarks on this clone: Its antigen is currently unknown.

The protocol was immunoSEQ multiplex PCR, while the TCRdb copy is restricted to in-frame clones and leaves out a portion. This table has about 350,000 clones, around 90% appearing once. Germline V gene data show CDR1 as WSHSY and CDR2 as SAAADI. The V gene lost 2 bases and the J gene lost 4 bases, with 12 bases spanning the gap. This CDR3 is built from 14 residues. The sequence derives from a human donor who had recovered from COVID-19. The J gene is TRBJ2-7, the V gene TRBV10-2; tentative D call: TRBD1 (5 bases). Sequences were derived from peripheral blood, sampled after recovery from COVID-19. In nucleotides, the CDR3 is TGCGCCAGCAGTGAGCCAGGGTTGGGGTACGAGCAGTACTTC. Its protein is CASSEPGLGYEQYF.